This TCR beta chain was recovered during a study of neurological immune-mediated disorders. General study findings and limits: None of the CDR3 amino acid sequences of expanded clones were shared across subjects, and this suggested private repertoires in all groups.

TCRdb re-analysed the 5' RACE reads in MiXCR, keeping a single row per CDR3 protein. Among more than 70,000 distinct CDR3 sequences listed, 15% to 20% were seen once. The CDR3 sequence is 15 residues long. V was pared by 6 bases and J by 6 bases, with 18 bases between. This clonotype showed up many times. The antigen remains undetermined. This receptor was taken from a woman aged 40 to 55 in good health. V and J are TRBV12-3 or TRBV12-4 and TRBJ1-5, with D uncertain. Sequencing input: PBMCs. Written as DNA, the CDR3 is TGTGCCAGCAGCCTCCCCTCGGTAGCGGGTCAGCCCCAGCATTTT. Protein product: CASSLPSVAGQPQHF.